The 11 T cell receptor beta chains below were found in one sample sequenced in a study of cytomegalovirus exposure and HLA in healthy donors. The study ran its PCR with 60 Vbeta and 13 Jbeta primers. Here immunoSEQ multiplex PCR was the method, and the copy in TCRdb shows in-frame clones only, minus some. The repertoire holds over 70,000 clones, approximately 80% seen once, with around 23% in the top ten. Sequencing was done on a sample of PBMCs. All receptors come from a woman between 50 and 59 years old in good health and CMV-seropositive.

In nucleotides, the CDR3 is TGTGCCAGTAGTATCAGCCGACGCGGGGGGCTCCTTAACAATGAGCAGTTCTTC. As protein: CASSISRRGGLLNNEQFF. V usage is TRBV19 and J usage is TRBJ2-1, with TRBD2 identical over 8 bases. With 3 bases clipped from V and 5 bases from J, the junction kept 15 bases outside the gene matches. The CDR3 has 18 residues. Germline CDR1 and CDR2: LNHDA and SQIVND (reference sequence).

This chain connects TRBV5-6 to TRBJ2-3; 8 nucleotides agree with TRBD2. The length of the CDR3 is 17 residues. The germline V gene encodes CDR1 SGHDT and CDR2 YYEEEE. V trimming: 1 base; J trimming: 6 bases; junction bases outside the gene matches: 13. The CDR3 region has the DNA TGTGCCAGCAGCTTGTACCTTTCCAGCGGGAGTGACGATACGCAGTATTTT. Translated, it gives CASSLYLSSGSDDTQYF.

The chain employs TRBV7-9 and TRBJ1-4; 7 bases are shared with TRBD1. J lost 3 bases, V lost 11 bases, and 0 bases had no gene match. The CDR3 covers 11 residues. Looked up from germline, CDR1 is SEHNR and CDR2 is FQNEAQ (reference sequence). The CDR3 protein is CAGQANEKLFF. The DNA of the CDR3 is TGTGCCGGACAGGCTAATGAAAAACTGTTTTTT.

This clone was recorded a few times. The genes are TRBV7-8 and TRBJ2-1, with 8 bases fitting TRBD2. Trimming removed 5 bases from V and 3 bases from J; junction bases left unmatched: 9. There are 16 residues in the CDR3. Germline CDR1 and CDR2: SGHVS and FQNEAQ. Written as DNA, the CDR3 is TGTGCCAGCAGCGGAAGGACTAGCCAATTCTACAATGAGCAGTTCTTC. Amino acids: CASSGRTSQFYNEQFF.

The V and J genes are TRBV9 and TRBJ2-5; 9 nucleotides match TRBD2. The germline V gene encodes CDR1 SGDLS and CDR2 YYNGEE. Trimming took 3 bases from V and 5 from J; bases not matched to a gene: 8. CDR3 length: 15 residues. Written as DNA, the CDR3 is TGTGCCAGCAGCGGTAGCGGGGGTCCAGCGGAGACCCAGTACTTC. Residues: CASSGSGGPAETQYF. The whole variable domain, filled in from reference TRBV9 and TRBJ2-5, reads DSGVTQTPKHLITATGQRVTLRCSPRSGDLSVYWYQQSLDQGLQFLIQYYNGEERAKGNILERFSAQQFPDLHSELNLSSLELGDSALYFCASSGSGGPAETQYFGPGTRLLVL.

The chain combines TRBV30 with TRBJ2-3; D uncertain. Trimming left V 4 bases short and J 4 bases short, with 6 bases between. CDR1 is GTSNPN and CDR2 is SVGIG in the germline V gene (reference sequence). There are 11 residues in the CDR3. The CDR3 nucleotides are TGTGCCTGGACCTCCGCAGATACGCAGTATTTT. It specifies CAWTSADTQYF.

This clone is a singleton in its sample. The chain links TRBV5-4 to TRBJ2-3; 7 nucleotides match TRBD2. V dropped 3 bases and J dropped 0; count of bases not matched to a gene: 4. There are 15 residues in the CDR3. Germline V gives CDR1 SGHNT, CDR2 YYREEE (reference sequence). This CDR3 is CASSSGLKSTDTQYF. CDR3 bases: TGTGCCAGCAGCTCGGGACTAAAAAGCACAGATACGCAGTATTTT.

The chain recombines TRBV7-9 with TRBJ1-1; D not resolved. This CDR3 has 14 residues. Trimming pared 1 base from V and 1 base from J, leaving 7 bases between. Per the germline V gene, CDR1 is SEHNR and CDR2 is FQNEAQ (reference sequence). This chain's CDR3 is CASSLVAENTEAFF. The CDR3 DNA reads TGTGCCAGCAGCTTAGTGGCAGAGAACACTGAAGCTTTCTTT.

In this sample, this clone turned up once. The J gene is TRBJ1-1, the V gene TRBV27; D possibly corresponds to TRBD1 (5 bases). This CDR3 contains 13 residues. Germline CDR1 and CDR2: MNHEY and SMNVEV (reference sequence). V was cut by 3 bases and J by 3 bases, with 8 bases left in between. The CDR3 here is CASSFSRDTEAFF. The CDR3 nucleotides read TGTGCCAGCAGTTTCTCCAGGGACACTGAAGCTTTCTTT.

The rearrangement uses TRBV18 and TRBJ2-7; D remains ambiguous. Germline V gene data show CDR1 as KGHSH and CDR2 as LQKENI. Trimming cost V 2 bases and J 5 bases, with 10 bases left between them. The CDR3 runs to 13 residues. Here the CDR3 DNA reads TGTGCCAGCTCACCAATCACAGCTCACGAGCAGTACTTC. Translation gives CASSPITAHEQYF. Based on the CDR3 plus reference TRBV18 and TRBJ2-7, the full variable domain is NAGVMQNPRHLVRRRGQEARLRCSPMKGHSHVYWYRQLPEEGLKFMVYLQKENIIDESGMPKERFSAEFPKEGPSILRIQQVVRGDSAAYFCASSPITAHEQYFGPGTRLTVT.

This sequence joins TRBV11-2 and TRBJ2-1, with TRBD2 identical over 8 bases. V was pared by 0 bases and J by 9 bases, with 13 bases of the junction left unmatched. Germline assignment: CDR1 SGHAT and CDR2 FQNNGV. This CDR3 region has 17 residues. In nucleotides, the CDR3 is TGTGCCAGCAGCTTAGAACGCTGGCTCGGGCTAGCGGGTGAGCAGTTCTTC. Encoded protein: CASSLERWLGLAGEQFF.